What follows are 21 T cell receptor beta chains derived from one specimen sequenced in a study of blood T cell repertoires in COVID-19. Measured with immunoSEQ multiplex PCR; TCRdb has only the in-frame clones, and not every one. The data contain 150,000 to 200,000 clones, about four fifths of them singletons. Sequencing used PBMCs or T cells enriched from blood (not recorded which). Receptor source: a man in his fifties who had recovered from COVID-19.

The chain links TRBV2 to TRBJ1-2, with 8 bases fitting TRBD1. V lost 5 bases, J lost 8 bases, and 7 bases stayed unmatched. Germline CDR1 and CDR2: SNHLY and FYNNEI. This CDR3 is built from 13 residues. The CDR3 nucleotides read TGTGCCAGCAGTTATCAGGGGGCGAGGGGCTACACCTTC. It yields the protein CASSYQGARGYTF.

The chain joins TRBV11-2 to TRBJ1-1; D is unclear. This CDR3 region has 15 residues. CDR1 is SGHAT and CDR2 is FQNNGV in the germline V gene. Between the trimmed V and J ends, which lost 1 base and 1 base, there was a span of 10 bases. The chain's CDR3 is CASSLVVARNTEAFF. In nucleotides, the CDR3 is TGTGCCAGCAGCTTAGTGGTTGCCAGGAACACTGAAGCTTTCTTT.

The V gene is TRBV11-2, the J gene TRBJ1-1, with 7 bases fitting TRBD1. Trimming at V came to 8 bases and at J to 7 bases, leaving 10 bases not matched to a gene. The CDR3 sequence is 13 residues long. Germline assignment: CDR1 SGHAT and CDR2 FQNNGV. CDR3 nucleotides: TGTGCCAGCGGGTTGACAGGGTTAATTGAAGCTTTCTTT. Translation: CASGLTGLIEAFF.

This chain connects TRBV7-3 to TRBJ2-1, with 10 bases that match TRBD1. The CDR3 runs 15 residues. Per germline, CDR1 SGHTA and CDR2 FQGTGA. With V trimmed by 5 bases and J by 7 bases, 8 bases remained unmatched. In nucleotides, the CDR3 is TGTGCCAGCAGCCCTCGGACAGGGGGAGATAATGAGCAGTTCTTC. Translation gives CASSPRTGGDNEQFF.

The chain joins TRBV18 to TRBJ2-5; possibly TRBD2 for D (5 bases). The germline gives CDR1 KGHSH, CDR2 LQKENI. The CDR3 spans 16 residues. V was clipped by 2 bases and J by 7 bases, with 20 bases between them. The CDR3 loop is CASSPLDSRSVGTQYF. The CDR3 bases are TGTGCCAGCTCACCATTGGACTCCAGGTCTGTGGGGACCCAGTACTTC.

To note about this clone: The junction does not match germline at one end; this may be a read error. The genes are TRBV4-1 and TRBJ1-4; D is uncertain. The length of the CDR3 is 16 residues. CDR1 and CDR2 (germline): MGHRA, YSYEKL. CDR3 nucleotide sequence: TGCGCCAGCACCCAAGATCAGAGGCACGATGATGAAAAACTGTTTTTT. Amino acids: CASTQDQRHDDEKLFF.

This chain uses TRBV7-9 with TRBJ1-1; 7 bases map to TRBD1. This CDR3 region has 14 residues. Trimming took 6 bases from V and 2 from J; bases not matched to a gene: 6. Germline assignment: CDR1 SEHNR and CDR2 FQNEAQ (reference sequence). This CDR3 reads CASSRQGSNTEAFF. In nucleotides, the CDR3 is TGTGCCAGCAGTCGACAGGGCAGCAACACTGAAGCTTTCTTT.

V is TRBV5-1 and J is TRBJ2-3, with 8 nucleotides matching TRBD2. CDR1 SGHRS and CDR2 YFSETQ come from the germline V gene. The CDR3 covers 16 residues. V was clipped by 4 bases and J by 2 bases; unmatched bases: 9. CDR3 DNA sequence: TGCGCCAGCAGCAGGGCGGGGGGCCTTAACACAGATACGCAGTATTTT. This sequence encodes CASSRAGGLNTDTQYF.

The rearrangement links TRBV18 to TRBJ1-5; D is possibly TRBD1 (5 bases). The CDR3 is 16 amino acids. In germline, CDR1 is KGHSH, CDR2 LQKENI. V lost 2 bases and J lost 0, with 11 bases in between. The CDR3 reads CASSPGGANSNQPQHF. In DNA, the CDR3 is TGTGCCAGCTCACCAGGCGGGGCAAATAGCAATCAGCCCCAGCATTTT.

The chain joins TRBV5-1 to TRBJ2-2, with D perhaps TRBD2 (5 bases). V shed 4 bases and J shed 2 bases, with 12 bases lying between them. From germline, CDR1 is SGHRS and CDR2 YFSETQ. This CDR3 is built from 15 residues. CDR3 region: CASSPGVGNTGELFF. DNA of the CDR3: TGCGCCAGCAGCCCCGGGGTCGGTAACACCGGGGAGCTGTTTTTT.

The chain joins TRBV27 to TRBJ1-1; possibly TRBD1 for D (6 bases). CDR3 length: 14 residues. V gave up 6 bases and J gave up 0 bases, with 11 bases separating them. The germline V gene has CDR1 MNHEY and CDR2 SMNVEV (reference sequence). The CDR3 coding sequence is TGTGCCAGCAGGTCCCAGGGGATGAACACTGAAGCTTTCTTT. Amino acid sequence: CASRSQGMNTEAFF.

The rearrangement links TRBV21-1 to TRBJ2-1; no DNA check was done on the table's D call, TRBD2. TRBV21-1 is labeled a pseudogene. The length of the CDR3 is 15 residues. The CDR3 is CASSKGLAGVAEQFF. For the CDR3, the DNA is TGTGCCAGCAGCAAAGGACTAGCGGGAGTTGCCGAGCAGTTCTTC.

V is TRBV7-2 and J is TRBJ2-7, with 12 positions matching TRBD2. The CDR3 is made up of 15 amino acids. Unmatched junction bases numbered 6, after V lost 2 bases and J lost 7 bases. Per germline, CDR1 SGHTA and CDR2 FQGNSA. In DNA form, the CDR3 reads TGTGCCAGCAGCTTAAGGACTAGCGGGATTGGTGAGCAGTACTTC. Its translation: CASSLRTSGIGEQYF.

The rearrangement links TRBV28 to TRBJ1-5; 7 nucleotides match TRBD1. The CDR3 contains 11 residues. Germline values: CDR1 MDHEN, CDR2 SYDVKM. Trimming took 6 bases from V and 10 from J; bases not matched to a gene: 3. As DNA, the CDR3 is TGTGCCAGCAGCCAGGGGGTTCCCCAGCATTTT. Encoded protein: CASSQGVPQHF.

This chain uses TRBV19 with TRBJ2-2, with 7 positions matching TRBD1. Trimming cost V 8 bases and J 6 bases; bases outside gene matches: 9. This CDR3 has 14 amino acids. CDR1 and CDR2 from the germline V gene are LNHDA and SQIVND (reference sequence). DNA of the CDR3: TGTGCCAGTCTTGGACAGGTACGCCCCGGGGAGCTGTTTTTT. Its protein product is CASLGQVRPGELFF.

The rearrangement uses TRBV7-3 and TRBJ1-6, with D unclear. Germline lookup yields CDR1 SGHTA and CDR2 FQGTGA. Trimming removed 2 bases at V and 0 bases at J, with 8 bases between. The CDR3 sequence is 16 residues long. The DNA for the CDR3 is TGTGCCAGCAGCTTAGTGGGGAGCTCCTATAATTCACCCCTCCACTTT. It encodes CASSLVGSSYNSPLHF.

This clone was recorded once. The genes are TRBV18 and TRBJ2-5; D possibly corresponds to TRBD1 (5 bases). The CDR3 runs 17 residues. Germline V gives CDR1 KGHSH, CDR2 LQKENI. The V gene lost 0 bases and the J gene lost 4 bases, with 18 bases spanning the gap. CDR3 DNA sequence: TGTGCCAGCTCACCACCGGTGGACACCTACTTGGGAGAGACCCAGTACTTC. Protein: CASSPPVDTYLGETQYF.

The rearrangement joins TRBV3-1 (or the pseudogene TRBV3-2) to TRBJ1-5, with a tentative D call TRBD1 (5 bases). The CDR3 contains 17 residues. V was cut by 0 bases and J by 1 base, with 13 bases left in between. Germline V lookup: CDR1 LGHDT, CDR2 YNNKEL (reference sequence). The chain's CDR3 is CASSQDLGGRSNQPQHF. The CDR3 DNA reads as TGTGCCAGCAGCCAAGATTTGGGGGGGAGAAGCAATCAGCCCCAGCATTTT.

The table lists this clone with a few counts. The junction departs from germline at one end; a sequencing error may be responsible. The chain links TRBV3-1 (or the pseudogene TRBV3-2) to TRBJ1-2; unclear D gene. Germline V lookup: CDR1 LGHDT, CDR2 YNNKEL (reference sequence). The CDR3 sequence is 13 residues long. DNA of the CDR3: TGTGCCAGCAGCCCGGAGACTAAATATGGCTACACCTTC. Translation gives CASSPETKYGYTF.

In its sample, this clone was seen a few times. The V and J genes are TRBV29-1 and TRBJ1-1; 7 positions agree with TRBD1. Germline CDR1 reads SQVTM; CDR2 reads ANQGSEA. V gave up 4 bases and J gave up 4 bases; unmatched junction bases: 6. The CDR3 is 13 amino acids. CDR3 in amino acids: CSVALTGSTEAFF. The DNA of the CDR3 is TGCAGCGTTGCCCTGACAGGGAGCACTGAAGCTTTCTTT.

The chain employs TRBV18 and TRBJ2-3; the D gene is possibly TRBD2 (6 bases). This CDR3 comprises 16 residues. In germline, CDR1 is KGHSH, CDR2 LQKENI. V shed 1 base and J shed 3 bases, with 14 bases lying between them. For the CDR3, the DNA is TGTGCCAGCTCACCACGGATTGCCAGCGGGACAGATACGCAGTATTTT. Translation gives CASSPRIASGTDTQYF.